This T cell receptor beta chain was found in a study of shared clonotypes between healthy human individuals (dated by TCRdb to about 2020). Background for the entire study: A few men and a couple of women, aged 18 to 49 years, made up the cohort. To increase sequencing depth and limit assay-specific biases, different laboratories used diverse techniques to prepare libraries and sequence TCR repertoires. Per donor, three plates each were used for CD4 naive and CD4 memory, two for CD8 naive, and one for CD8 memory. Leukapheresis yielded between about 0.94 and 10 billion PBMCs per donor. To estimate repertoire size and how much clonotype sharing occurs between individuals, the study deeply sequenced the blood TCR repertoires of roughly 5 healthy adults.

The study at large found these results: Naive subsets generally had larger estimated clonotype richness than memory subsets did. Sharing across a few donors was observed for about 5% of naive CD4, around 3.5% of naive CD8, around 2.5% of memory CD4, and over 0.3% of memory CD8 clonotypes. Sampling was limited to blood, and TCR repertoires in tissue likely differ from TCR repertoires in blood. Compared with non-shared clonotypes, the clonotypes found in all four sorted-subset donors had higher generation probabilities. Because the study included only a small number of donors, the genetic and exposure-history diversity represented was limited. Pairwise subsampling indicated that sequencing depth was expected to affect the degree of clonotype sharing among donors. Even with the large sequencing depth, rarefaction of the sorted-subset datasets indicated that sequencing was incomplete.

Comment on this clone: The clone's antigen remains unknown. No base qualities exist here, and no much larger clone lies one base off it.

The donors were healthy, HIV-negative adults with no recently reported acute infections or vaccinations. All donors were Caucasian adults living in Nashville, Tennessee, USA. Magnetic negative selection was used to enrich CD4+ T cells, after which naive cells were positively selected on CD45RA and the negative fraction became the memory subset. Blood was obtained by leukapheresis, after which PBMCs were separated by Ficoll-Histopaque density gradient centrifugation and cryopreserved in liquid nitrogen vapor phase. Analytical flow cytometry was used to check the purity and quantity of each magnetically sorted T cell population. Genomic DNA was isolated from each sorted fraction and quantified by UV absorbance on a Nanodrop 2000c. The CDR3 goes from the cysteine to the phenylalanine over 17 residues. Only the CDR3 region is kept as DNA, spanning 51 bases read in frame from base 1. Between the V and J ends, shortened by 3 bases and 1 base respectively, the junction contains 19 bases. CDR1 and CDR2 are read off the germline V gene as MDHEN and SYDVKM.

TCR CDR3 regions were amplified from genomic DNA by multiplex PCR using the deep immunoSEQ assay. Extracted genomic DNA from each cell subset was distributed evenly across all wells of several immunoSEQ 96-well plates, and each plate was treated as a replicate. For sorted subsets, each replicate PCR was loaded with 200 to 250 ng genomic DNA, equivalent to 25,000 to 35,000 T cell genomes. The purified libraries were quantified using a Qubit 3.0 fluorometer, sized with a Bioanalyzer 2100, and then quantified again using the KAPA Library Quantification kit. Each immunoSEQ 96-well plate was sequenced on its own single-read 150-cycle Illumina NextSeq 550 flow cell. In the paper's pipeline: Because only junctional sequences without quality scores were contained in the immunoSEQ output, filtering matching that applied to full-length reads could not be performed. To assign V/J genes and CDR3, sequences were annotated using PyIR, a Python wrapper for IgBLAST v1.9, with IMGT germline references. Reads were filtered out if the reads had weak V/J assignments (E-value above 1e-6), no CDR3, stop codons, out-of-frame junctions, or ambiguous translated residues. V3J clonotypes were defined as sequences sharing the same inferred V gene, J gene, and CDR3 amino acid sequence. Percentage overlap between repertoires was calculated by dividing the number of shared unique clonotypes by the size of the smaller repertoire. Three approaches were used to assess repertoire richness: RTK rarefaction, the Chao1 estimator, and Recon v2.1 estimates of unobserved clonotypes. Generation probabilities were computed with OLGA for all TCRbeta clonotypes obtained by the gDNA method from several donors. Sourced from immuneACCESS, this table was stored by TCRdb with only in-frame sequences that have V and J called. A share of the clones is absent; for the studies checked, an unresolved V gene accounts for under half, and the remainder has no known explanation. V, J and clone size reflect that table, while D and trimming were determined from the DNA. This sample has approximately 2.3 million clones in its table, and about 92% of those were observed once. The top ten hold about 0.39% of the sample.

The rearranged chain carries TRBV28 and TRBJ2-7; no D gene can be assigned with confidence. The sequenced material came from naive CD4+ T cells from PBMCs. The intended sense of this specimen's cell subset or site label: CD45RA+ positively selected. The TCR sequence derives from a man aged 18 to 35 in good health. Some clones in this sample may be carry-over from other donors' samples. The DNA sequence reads TGTGCCAGCAGTTTCACCATTACCCTGGACGGTTCCTACGAGCAGTACTTC. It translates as CASSFTITLDGSYEQYF.